The 7 T cell receptor beta chains in this list originate from one sample, sequenced in a study of early T cells in non-severe SARS-CoV-2 infection. TCRdb processed the 5' RACE reads anew with MiXCR; each CDR3 protein has one entry. The sample has tens of thousands of distinct CDR3 sequences; about 4.6% are singletons. This specimen consisted of whole blood, obtained at baseline. Receptors originate from an adult who was a healthcare worker with PCR-confirmed SARS-CoV-2 infection or an uninfected control (not recorded which).

This clonotype was recorded at least ten times. V gene TRBV7-9 combines with J gene TRBJ1-4; D is ambiguous. Trimming stripped 8 bases from V and 8 bases from J, with 9 bases between. This CDR3 is 11 amino acids long. Germline V gene sequence: CDR1 SEHNR, CDR2 FQNEAQ (reference sequence). This chain's CDR3 is CASLNLEKLFF. CDR3 in DNA: TGTGCCAGCCTCAACCTCGAAAAACTGTTTTTT.

This clonotype was seen many times. The chain carries TRBV21-1 and TRBJ2-5; no DNA check was done on the table's D call, TRBD2. TRBV21-1 is given as a pseudogene. CDR3 size: 15 residues. The CDR3 here is CASSKRQRASETQYF. CDR3 sequence (DNA): TGTGCCAGCAGCAAACGACAGAGGGCCTCGGAGACCCAGTACTTC.

This clonotype was observed at least ten times. CDR3 bases: TGTGCTAGTGGTTCAAAAACAGATACGCAGTATTTT. Amino acid sequence: CASGSKTDTQYF. The chain recombines TRBV12-5 with TRBJ2-3, with no clear D. Looked up from germline, CDR1 is LGHNT and CDR2 is FRNRAP. The CDR3 is made up of 12 amino acids. V dropped 4 bases and J dropped 3 bases, with 5 bases sitting between them.

At least ten counts were recorded for this clonotype. The V call is TRBV7-9, the J call TRBJ1-5; D is undetermined. The germline V gene has CDR1 SEHNR and CDR2 FQNEAQ (reference sequence). The ends were cut back, 5 bases at V and 3 bases at J, with 14 bases in the middle. The CDR3 has 15 amino acids. CDR3 DNA sequence: TGTGCCAGCAGCCCCGGGCCGGGGAACAATCAGCCCCAGCATTTT. Translated: CASSPGPGNNQPQHF.

This clonotype is labeled as medium-sized. The chain joins TRBV19 to TRBJ2-2; D not certain. Trimming stripped 3 bases from V and 3 bases from J, with 8 bases between. Germline V lookup: CDR1 LNHDA, CDR2 SQIVND (reference sequence). This CDR3 contains 14 residues. The CDR3: CASSIVGDTGELFF. Here the CDR3 DNA reads TGTGCCAGTAGTATTGTCGGCGACACCGGGGAGCTGTTTTTT.

This clonotype was seen ten or more times. The chain uses TRBV5-1 and TRBJ2-3; TRBD2 aligns across 11 bases. J lost 5 bases, V lost 9 bases, and 11 bases had no gene match. Germline assignment: CDR1 SGHRS and CDR2 YFSETQ. The CDR3 sequence is 15 residues long. The chain's CDR3 is CATTTSGTGGDTQYF. CDR3 coding DNA: TGCGCCACGACGACTAGCGGGACGGGTGGAGATACGCAGTATTTT.

In its sample, this clonotype was seen many times. The genes are TRBV7-6 and TRBJ1-6; possibly TRBD1 for D (6 bases). The CDR3 spans 14 residues. The V gene lost 5 bases and the J gene lost 7 bases, with 12 bases spanning the gap. Germline CDR1 is SGHVS and CDR2 is FNYEAQ. CDR3: CASSTGQRNSPLHF. Here the CDR3 DNA reads TGTGCCAGCAGCACCGGACAGAGAAATTCACCCCTCCACTTT.